This is a list of T cell receptor beta chains from one sample in a study of blood T cell repertoires in COVID-19. Data came from immunoSEQ multiplex PCR; TCRdb stores just in-frame clones and leaves some out. The sample lists roughly 80,000 clones, roughly 80% occurring once. The specimen was peripheral blood. These receptor sequences come from a human donor in a cohort sampled during active COVID-19. Both conserved end residues are part of each CDR3. The order of the fields is V gene, J gene, D gene, clone size, CDR3 DNA, CDR3 protein. A D gene is named only where the DNA matches it firmly. The size of a clone is reported for some rows only, either as once, few or many, or as a class for expanded clones.

>TRBV12-5|TRBJ1-5|TRBD1|.
TGTGCTAGTGACAAGGACAGGTACAATCAGCCCCAGCATTTT
CASDKDRYNQPQHF
>TRBV6-1|TRBJ2-5|TRBD2|.
TGTGCCAGCAGTGAGACTAGCGGCGGAGAGACCCAGTACTTC
CASSETSGGETQYF
>TRBV6-6|TRBJ1-5|.|.
TGTGCCAGCACCAACCCGGTACGGGATTATCAGCCCCAGCATTTT
CASTNPVRDYQPQHF
>TRBV28|TRBJ1-2|.|.
TGTGCCAGCAGTCCCCCGGAGGTCAGGGGTGGCTACACCTTC
CASSPPEVRGGYTF
>TRBV6-5|TRBJ1-2|TRBD1|once
TGTGCCAGCAACAACCCCGGTGGACAGGAGGGTGGCTACACCTTC
CASNNPGGQEGGYTF
>TRBV5-1|TRBJ2-5|TRBD2|once
TGCGCCAGCAGCTTGGGGCTAGCGGTTCGCCAAGAGACCCAGTACTTC
CASSLGLAVRQETQYF
>TRBV5-1|TRBJ1-2|.|.
TGCGCCAGCAGCCCCACCGTTGGAGTATTTAACTATGGCTACACCTTC
CASSPTVGVFNYGYTF
>TRBV30|TRBJ2-7|TRBD1|.
TGTGCCTGGAGTGTTGGCGGGACAGGGGGCGACGAGCAGTACTTC
CAWSVGGTGGDEQYF
>TRBV20-1|TRBJ1-1|.|.
TGCAGTGCTAGAGATGTGGGGCGAGCTTTCTTT
CSARDVGRAFF
>TRBV9|TRBJ1-2|TRBD1|.
TGTGCCAGCAGCGCCACTGACAGGGGGCTTGGTGGCTACACCTTC
CASSATDRGLGGYTF
>TRBV28|TRBJ1-1|.|.
TGTGCCAGCATCCCCCCAGCGGGAGGAAGAAACACTGAAGCTTTCTTT
CASIPPAGGRNTEAFF
>TRBV11-3|TRBJ1-2|.|once
TGTGCCAGCAGCTTAAACACCGGGAACTATGGCTACACCTTC
CASSLNTGNYGYTF
>TRBV5-1|TRBJ2-7|TRBD2|few
TGCGCCAGCAGAATGAGCGGGACCAAACCCGAGCAGTACTTC
CASRMSGTKPEQYF
>TRBV7-6|TRBJ1-5|.|.
TGTGCCAGCAGCTCGGGCCCGGGGGGCAATCAGCCCCAGCATTTT
CASSSGPGGNQPQHF
>TRBV27|TRBJ1-2|.|.
TGTGCCAGCAGTTTACGAGGTGCTAACTATGGCTACACCTTC
CASSLRGANYGYTF
>TRBV29-1|TRBJ2-2|.|.
TGCAGCGTTCTCGGACAGCCATCCACGAACACCGGGGAGCTGTTTTTT
CSVLGQPSTNTGELFF
>TRBV2|TRBJ1-5|TRBD1|.
TGTGCCAGCAGTGAAGGGGGGACAGGCCGTAGCAATCAGCCCCAGCATTTT
CASSEGGTGRSNQPQHF
>TRBV2|TRBJ1-6|.|few
TGTGCCAGCACACCCTCCGGGTTCTCACCCCTCCACTTT
CASTPSGFSPLHF
>TRBV29-1|TRBJ2-3|TRBD1|.
TGCAGCGTTCTTCAGGGGGTCAAGTATTTT
CSVLQGVKYF
>TRBV12-3/TRBV12-4|TRBJ2-3|TRBD2|.
TGTGCCAGCAGTTTATTGGGTGGACTAGCTCAGTATTTT
CASSLLGGLAQYF
>TRBV7-3|TRBJ1-1|.|.
TGTGCCAGCAGCCCAACAGGCGAGAACACTGAAGCTTTCTTT
CASSPTGENTEAFF
>TRBV5-4|TRBJ2-7|TRBD2|once
TGTGCCAGCAGCCCCGGGGGGGCCTACGAGCAGTACTTC
CASSPGGAYEQYF
>TRBV19|TRBJ2-6|TRBD2|.
TGTGCCACTTCGAGGGAGGGCATCTCTGGGGCCAACGTCCTGACTTTC
CATSREGISGANVLTF
>TRBV5-1|TRBJ1-1|TRBD1|.
TGCGCCAGCAGCTTGTCGGGACAGCTTAACACTGAAGCTTTCTTT
CASSLSGQLNTEAFF
>TRBV11-3|TRBJ2-7|.|few
TGTGCCAGCAGCTTAAGTGAGGCGCGGGAGCAGTACTTC
CASSLSEAREQYF
>TRBV6-2/TRBV6-3|TRBJ1-4|TRBD1|.
TGTGCCAGCAGTTACAGGGGGCAGGAAAAACTGTTTTTT
CASSYRGQEKLFF